This T cell receptor beta chain was found in a study of cytomegalovirus exposure and HLA in healthy donors. Germline V gene lookup returns CDR1 MNHEY and CDR2 SVGAGI. The V and J ends lost 0 bases and 7 bases respectively, with 10 bases between them. The CDR3 is made up of 15 amino acids. The PCR contained 60 Vbeta and 13 Jbeta primers. The method was immunoSEQ multiplex PCR; TCRdb's version includes in-frame clones alone and lacks a portion of them. Altogether about 70,000 clones are present, 55% to 65% being singletons, with the ten largest covering about 3%. The chain uses TRBV6-5 and TRBJ1-6; D ambiguous. The source material was PBMCs. The receptor was isolated from a man aged 30-40 years in good health and CMV-seronegative. The CDR3 sequence: CASSYSNRLNSPLHF. CDR3 DNA sequence: TGTGCCAGCAGTTACTCGAACAGACTAAATTCACCCCTCCACTTT.